These 14 T cell receptor beta chains came from one sample sequenced in a study of shared clonotypes between healthy human individuals. The repertoire was sequenced with immunoSEQ multiplex PCR; TCRdb's copy has only in-frame clones and lacks some. The sample includes 600,000 or so clones, nearly 98% of them seen just once. Terminally differentiated effector memory CD45RA+ cells were excluded from the naive CD8 cells, which were CD45RO-negative and positively selected for CCR7. Sample: naive CD8+ T cells sorted from blood. Receptors were obtained from a man aged 25 to 40 in good health.

The chain has TRBV2 and TRBJ2-2, with D possibly being TRBD1 (6 bases). Germline CDR1 reads SNHLY; CDR2 reads FYNNEI. The CDR3 contains 16 residues. V lost 1 base to trimming and J lost 4 bases, with 13 bases between them. The CDR3 is CASSEGWTVGTGELFF. DNA of the CDR3: TGTGCCAGCAGTGAAGGATGGACAGTGGGCACCGGGGAGCTGTTTTTT.

This clone was seen once. V is TRBV5-6 and J is TRBJ1-2; D is possibly TRBD1 (6 bases). The ends were cut back, 4 bases at V and 4 bases at J, with 14 bases in the middle. The CDR3 sequence is 14 residues long. Germline CDR1 SGHDT, CDR2 YYEEEE. This chain's CDR3 is CASSPRGAGYGYTF. In DNA form, the CDR3 reads TGTGCCAGCAGCCCAAGGGGGGCGGGCTATGGCTACACCTTC.

The chain links TRBV15 to TRBJ2-1; TRBD2 matches at 9 bases. The CDR3 contains 15 residues. CDR1 and CDR2 (germline): LNHNV, YYDKDF (reference sequence). Losses at the gene ends were 1 base for V and 4 bases for J; bases not matched to a gene: 2. The CDR3 protein is CATSRALAGYNEQFF. The CDR3 DNA sequence: TGTGCCACCAGCAGAGCTCTAGCGGGATACAATGAGCAGTTCTTC. Filled out from reference TRBV15 and TRBJ2-1, the complete variable domain reads DAMVIQNPRYQVTQFGKPVTLSCSQTLNHNVMYWYQQKSSQAPKLLFHYYDKDFNNEADTPDNFQSRRPNTSFCFLDIRSPGLGDTAMYLCATSRALAGYNEQFFGPGTRLTVL.

Regarding this clone: An end of the junction differs from the germline gene, which may be a read error. The DNA of the CDR3 is TGCGCCAGCAGTCAAGGTGGGACGAACCTGGAGCGGTTCTTC. Translating gives CASSQGGTNLERFF. J is TRBJ2-1 and V is TRBV5-1; the D call may be TRBD1 or TRBD2 (5 bases each). This CDR3 has 14 residues. Germline-derived CDR1 and CDR2 are SGHRS and YFSETQ. The whole variable domain, filled in from reference TRBV5-1 and TRBJ2-1, reads KAGVTQTPRYLIKTRGQQVTLSCSPISGHRSVSWYQQTPGQGLQFLFEYFSETQRNKGNFPGRFSGRQFSNSRSEMNVSTLELGDSALYLCASSQGGTNLERFFGPGTRLTVL.

The chain couples TRBV29-1 to TRBJ2-5; 13 bases map to TRBD2. CDR3 length: 20 residues. The germline gives CDR1 SQVTM, CDR2 ANQGSEA. V was pared by 0 bases and J by 1 base, with 14 bases of the junction left unmatched. The CDR3 region has the DNA TGCAGCGTTGAAGAACCCCGGACTAGCGGGAGACCTATCGTCCAAGAGACCCAGTACTTC. Its translation: CSVEEPRTSGRPIVQETQYF. The full variable domain, completed using reference TRBV29-1 and TRBJ2-5, is SAVISQKPSRDICQRGTSLTIQCQVDSQVTMMFWYRQQPGQSLTLIATANQGSEATYESGFVIDKFPISRPNLTFSTLTVSNMSPEDSSIYLCSVEEPRTSGRPIVQETQYFGPGTRLLVL.

J is TRBJ1-2 and V is TRBV6-5, with unresolved D. V was cut by 10 bases and J by 4 bases, with 22 bases left in between. Germline CDR1 reads MNHEY; CDR2 reads SVGAGI. The CDR3 spans 15 residues. CDR3 amino acids: CATQPLGAIFYGYTF. The CDR3, as DNA: TGTGCCACCCAGCCTTTGGGTGCTATTTTCTATGGCTACACCTTC.

This rearrangement joins TRBV7-9 to TRBJ1-1; 7 nucleotides match TRBD1. Germline values: CDR1 SEHNR, CDR2 FQNEAQ (reference sequence). This CDR3 is 14 amino acids long. V shed 5 bases, J shed 7 bases, and the junction held 10 bases outside the gene matches. CDR3 residues: CASSATGYFSEAFF. CDR3 nucleotide sequence: TGTGCCAGCAGCGCGACAGGGTACTTCAGTGAAGCTTTCTTT. The full variable domain, in which reference TRBV7-9 and TRBJ1-1 provide the parts outside the CDR3, is DTGVSQNPRHKITKRGQNVTFRCDPISEHNRLYWYRQTLGQGPEFLTYFQNEAQLEKSRLLSDRFSAERPKGSFSTLEIQRTEQGDSAMYLCASSATGYFSEAFFGQGTRLTVV.

The chain uses TRBV20-1 and TRBJ2-1, with D hard to call. The CDR3 is made up of 11 amino acids. Germline V gene data show CDR1 as DFQATT and CDR2 as SNEGSKA (reference sequence). V was trimmed by 3 bases and J by 7 bases, leaving 7 bases between them. This CDR3 reads CSASKWNEQFF. The CDR3, as DNA: TGCAGTGCTAGTAAATGGAATGAGCAGTTCTTC.

This chain uses TRBV5-1 with TRBJ1-3, with D possibly TRBD1 on 5 matching bases. This CDR3 contains 18 residues. The germline gives CDR1 SGHRS, CDR2 YFSETQ. Trimming stripped 2 bases from V and 7 bases from J, with 25 bases between. CDR3 region: CASSFELPPRGADNTIYF. Here the CDR3 DNA reads TGCGCCAGCAGCTTCGAATTACCACCCCGTGGGGCTGATAACACCATATATTTT.

CDR3 residues: CASSWSNTEAFF. CDR3 DNA: TGTGCCAGCAGTTGGTCGAACACTGAAGCTTTCTTT. The V call is TRBV28, the J call TRBJ1-1, with D unresolved. Trimming took off 4 bases at V and 1 base at J, with 4 bases between the two ends. Germline values: CDR1 MDHEN, CDR2 SYDVKM. This CDR3 contains 12 residues.

The chain is built from TRBV7-8 and TRBJ2-7, with 7 bases matching TRBD1. Trimming removed 5 bases from V and 6 bases from J; junction bases left unmatched: 16. The germline V gene has CDR1 SGHVS and CDR2 FQNEAQ. This CDR3 has 16 residues. CDR3 residues: CASSTSTGASPTEQYF. DNA for the CDR3: TGTGCCAGCAGCACTTCTACAGGGGCCAGCCCCACCGAGCAGTACTTC.

The chain couples TRBV16 to TRBJ2-7; D gene unclear. The germline CDR1 and CDR2 sequences are KGHSY and FQNENV. The length of the CDR3 is 14 residues. V was cut by 0 bases and J by 6 bases, with 12 bases left in between. The CDR3: CASSQSGMFREQYF. DNA of the CDR3: TGTGCCAGCAGCCAATCGGGTATGTTCCGCGAGCAGTACTTC. Looking up the rest from reference TRBV16 and TRBJ2-7 gives the full variable domain: GEEVAQTPKHLVRGEGQKAKLYCAPIKGHSYVFWYQQVLKNEFKFLISFQNENVFDETGMPKERFSAKCLPNSPCSLEIQATKLEDSAVYFCASSQSGMFREQYFGPGTRLTVT.

This chain connects TRBV7-9 to TRBJ2-1; a weak D match, TRBD1 (6 bases). Germline CDR1 SEHNR, CDR2 FQNEAQ (reference sequence). Trimming stripped 5 bases from V and 7 bases from J, with 15 bases between. This CDR3 is built from 14 residues. The CDR3 reads CASSPEEGVNEQFF. DNA of the CDR3: TGTGCCAGCAGCCCCGAAGAGGGGGTAAATGAGCAGTTCTTC. Supplemented by reference TRBV7-9 and TRBJ2-1, the full variable domain reads DTGVSQNPRHKITKRGQNVTFRCDPISEHNRLYWYRQTLGQGPEFLTYFQNEAQLEKSRLLSDRFSAERPKGSFSTLEIQRTEQGDSAMYLCASSPEEGVNEQFFGPGTRLTVL.

The rearrangement joins TRBV11-1 to TRBJ2-2; perhaps TRBD2 as D (6 bases). Per germline, CDR1 SGHAT and CDR2 FQDESV (reference sequence). V was pared by 5 bases and J by 6 bases, with 13 bases between. The CDR3 length is 14 residues. CDR3 in amino acids: CASSHQEGSGELFF. CDR3 in DNA: TGTGCCAGCAGCCATCAGGAGGGGTCCGGGGAGCTGTTTTTT.